This TCR beta chain was found in a study of identical twins' blood T cells. Overall study context: About 6 alpha and about 6 beta libraries together yielded some 50 million reads.

TCRdb re-called the 5' RACE reads through MiXCR, storing one row per CDR3 protein. This sample has 300,000 to 450,000 distinct CDR3 sequences, with 28% found just once. Germline V gives CDR1 SNHLY, CDR2 FYNNEI. Trimming cost V 5 bases and J 3 bases, with 10 bases left between them. The CDR3 contains 13 residues. The donors were healthy female monozygous twins, three pairs in total. This clonotype was observed many times. The chain is built from TRBV2 and TRBJ1-1, with D perhaps matching TRBD1 (5 bases). Sequenced input: PBMCs. This TCR was recovered from a woman aged 18 to 55 in good health. In DNA, the CDR3 is TGTGCCAGCAGTTCGGAAGGGGACACTGAAGCTTTCTTT. Protein product: CASSSEGDTEAFF. Looking up the rest from reference TRBV2 and TRBJ1-1 gives the full variable domain: EPEVTQTPSHQVTQMGQEVILRCVPISNHLYFYWYRQILGQKVEFLVSFYNNEISEKSEIFDDQFSVERPDGSNFTLKIRSTKLEDSAMYFCASSSEGDTEAFFGQGTRLTVV.